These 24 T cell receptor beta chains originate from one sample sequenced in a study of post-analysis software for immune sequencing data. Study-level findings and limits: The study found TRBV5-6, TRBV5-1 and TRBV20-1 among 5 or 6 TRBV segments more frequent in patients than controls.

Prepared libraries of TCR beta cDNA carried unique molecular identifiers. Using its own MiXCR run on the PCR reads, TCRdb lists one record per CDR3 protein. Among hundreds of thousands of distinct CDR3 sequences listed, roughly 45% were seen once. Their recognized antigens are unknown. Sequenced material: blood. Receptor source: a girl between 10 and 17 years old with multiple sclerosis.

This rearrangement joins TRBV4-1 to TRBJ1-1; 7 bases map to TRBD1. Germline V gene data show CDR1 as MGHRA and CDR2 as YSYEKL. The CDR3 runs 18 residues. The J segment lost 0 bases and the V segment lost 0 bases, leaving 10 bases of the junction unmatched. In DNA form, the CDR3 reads TGCGCCAGCAGCCAAGATCTCAGGGGGTCGGGGATGAACACTGAAGCTTTCTTT. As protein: CASSQDLRGSGMNTEAFF.

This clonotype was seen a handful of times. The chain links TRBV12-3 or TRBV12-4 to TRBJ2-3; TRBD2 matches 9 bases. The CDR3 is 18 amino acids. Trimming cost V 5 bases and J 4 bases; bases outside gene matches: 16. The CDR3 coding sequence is TGTGCCAGCAGTCCCAGGGGGGGTGCGGGAGGGAGGGCAGATACGCAGTATTTT. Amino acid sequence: CASSPRGGAGGRADTQYF.

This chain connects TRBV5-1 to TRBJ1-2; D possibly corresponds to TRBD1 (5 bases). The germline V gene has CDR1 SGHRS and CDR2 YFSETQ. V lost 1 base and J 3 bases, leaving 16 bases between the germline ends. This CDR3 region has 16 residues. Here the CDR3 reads CASSLNWDHPDYGYTF. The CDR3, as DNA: TGCGCCAGCAGCTTGAATTGGGACCATCCTGACTATGGCTACACCTTC.

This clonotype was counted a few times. The CDR3, as DNA: TGTGCCAGCAGATCCGGGACTAGCGGGTTTCTTGAGCAGTTCTTC. It encodes CASRSGTSGFLEQFF. This chain joins TRBV28 and TRBJ2-1; the match to TRBD2 covers 12 bases. The CDR3 loop spans 15 amino acids. J gave up 9 bases and V 6 bases, and 9 bases lay outside the gene matches. Per the germline V gene, CDR1 is MDHEN and CDR2 is SYDVKM.

CDR3 DNA: TGCAGTGCTACCTTAGCGGGAGGCGCCAACAATGAGCAGTTCTTC. Protein: CSATLAGGANNEQFF. The chain combines TRBV20-1 with TRBJ2-1, with 10 positions matching TRBD2. CDR1 and CDR2 from the germline V gene are DFQATT and SNEGSKA (reference sequence). The CDR3 has 15 amino acids. V gave up 4 bases and J gave up 5 bases; unmatched junction bases: 8.

The CDR3 region has the DNA TGTGCCAGTTCCGGGACGGGGGAGGAGACCCAGTACTTC. This sequence encodes CASSGTGEETQYF. This rearrangement joins TRBV7-2 to TRBJ2-5, with D possibly TRBD2 on 6 matching bases. This CDR3 has 13 residues. From germline, CDR1 is SGHTA and CDR2 FQGNSA. V gave up 9 bases and J gave up 5 bases, with 16 bases separating them. The variable domain in full, completed from reference TRBV7-2 and TRBJ2-5, reads GAGVSQSPSNKVTEKGKDVELRCDPISGHTALYWYRQSLGQGLEFLIYFQGNSAPDKSGLPSDRFSAERTGGSVSTLTIQRTQQEDSAVYLCASSGTGEETQYFGPGTRLLVL.

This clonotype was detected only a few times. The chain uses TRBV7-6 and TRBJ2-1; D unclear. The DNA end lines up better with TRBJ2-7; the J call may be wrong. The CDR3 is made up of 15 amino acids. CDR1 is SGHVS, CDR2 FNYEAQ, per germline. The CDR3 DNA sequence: TGTGCCAGCAGCTTAGACCGCAGCTCCTACAATGAGCAGTACTTC. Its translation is CASSLDRSSYNEQYF.

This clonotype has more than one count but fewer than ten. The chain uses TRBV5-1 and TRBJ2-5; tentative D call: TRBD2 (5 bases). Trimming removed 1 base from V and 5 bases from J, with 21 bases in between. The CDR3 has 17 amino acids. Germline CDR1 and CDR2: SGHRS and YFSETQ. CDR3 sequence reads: CASSLSRAARVGETQYF. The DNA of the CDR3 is TGCGCCAGCAGCTTGTCGAGGGCAGCTAGAGTGGGCGAGACCCAGTACTTC.

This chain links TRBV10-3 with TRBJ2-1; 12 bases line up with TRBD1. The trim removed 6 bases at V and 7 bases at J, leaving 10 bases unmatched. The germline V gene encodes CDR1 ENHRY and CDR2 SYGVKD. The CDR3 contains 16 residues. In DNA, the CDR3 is TGTGCCATCAGCCAACCACGGGGACAGGGGGCAAATGAGCAGTTCTTC. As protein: CAISQPRGQGANEQFF.

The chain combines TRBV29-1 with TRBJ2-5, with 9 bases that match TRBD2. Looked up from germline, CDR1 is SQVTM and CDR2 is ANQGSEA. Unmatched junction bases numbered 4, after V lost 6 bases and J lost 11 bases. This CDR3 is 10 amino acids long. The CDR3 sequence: CSVRLAEQYF. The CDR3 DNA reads TGCAGCGTGAGACTAGCGGAGCAGTACTTC.

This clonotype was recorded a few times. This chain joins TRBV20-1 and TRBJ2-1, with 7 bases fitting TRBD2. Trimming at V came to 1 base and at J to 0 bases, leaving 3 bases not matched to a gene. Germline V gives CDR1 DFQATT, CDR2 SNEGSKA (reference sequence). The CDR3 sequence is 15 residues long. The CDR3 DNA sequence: TGCAGTGCTAGAGGGGGCGGGAGCTCCTACAATGAGCAGTTCTTC. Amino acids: CSARGGGSSYNEQFF.

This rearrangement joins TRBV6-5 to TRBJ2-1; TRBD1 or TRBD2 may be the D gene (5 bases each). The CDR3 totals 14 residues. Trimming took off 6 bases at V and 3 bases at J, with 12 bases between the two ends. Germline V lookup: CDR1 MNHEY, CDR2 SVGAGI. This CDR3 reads CASSPSRDYNEQFF. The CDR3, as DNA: TGTGCCAGCAGCCCTAGCAGGGACTACAATGAGCAGTTCTTC.

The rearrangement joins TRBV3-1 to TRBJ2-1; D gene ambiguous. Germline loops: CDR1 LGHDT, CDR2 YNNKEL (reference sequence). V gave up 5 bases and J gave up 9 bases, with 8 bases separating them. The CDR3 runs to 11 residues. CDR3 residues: CASSSMGEQFF. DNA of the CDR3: TGTGCCAGCAGCTCTATGGGTGAGCAGTTCTTC.

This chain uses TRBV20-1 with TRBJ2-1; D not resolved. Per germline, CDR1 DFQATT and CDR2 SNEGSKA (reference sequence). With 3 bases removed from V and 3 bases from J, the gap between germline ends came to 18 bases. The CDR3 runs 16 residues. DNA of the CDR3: TGCAGTGCTAGTCCGATCTTAGCCCAGAACTACAATGAGCAGTTCTTC. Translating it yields CSASPILAQNYNEQFF.

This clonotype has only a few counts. This CDR3 is CASSYSMQARNPYEQYF. DNA of the CDR3: TGTGCCAGCAGTTACTCGATGCAAGCGAGAAACCCCTACGAGCAGTACTTC. This sequence joins TRBV6-5 and TRBJ2-7; D ambiguous. This CDR3 has 17 amino acids. From germline, CDR1 is MNHEY and CDR2 SVGAGI. V shed 0 bases and J shed 2 bases, with 17 bases lying between them.

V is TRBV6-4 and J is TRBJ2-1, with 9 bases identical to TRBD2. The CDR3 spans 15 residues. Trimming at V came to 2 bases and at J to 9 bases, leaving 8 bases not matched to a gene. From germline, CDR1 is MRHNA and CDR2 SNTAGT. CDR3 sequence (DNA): TGTGCCAGCAGTGACGGGGCTAGCGGGATGACTGAGCAGTTCTTC. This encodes CASSDGASGMTEQFF.

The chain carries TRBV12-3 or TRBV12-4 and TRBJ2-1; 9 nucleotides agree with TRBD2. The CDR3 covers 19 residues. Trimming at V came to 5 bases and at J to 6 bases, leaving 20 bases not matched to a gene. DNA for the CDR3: TGTGCCAGCAGTCCAAATCCAGGGGACCTAGCGGGGACCCTCAATGAGCAGTTCTTC. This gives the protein CASSPNPGDLAGTLNEQFF.

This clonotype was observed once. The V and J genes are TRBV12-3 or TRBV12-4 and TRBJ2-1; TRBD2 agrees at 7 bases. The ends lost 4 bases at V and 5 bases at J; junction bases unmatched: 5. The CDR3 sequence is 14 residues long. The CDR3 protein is CASSWASGNNEQFF. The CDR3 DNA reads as TGTGCCAGCAGTTGGGCTAGCGGAAACAATGAGCAGTTCTTC.

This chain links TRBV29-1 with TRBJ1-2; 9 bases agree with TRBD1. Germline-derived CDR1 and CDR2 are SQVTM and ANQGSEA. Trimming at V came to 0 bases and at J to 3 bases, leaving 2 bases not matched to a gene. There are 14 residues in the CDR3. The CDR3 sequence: CSVEETGGDYGYTF. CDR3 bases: TGCAGCGTTGAAGAGACAGGGGGAGACTATGGCTACACCTTC. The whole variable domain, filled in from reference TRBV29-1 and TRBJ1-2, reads SAVISQKPSRDICQRGTSLTIQCQVDSQVTMMFWYRQQPGQSLTLIATANQGSEATYESGFVIDKFPISRPNLTFSTLTVSNMSPEDSSIYLCSVEETGGDYGYTFGSGTRLTVV.

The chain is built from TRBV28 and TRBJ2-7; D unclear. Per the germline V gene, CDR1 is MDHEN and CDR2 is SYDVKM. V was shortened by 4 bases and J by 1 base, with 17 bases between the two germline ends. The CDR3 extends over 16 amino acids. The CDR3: CASSSSAAGRSYEQYF. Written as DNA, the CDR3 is TGTGCCAGCAGTTCCTCGGCGGCCGGCCGTTCCTACGAGCAGTACTTC.

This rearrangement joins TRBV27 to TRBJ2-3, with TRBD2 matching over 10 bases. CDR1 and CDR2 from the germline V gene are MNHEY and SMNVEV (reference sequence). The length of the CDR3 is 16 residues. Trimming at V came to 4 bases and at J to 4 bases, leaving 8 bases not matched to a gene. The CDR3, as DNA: TGTGCCAGCAGTTCTTTACTAGCGGGAAGGGCAGATACGCAGTATTTT. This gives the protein CASSSLLAGRADTQYF.

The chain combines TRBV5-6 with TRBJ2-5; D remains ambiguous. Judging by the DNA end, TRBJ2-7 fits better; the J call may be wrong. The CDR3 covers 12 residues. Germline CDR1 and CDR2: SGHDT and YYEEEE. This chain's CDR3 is CASSSLTYEQYF. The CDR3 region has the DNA TGTGCCAGCAGCTCCTTGACCTACGAGCAGTACTTC.

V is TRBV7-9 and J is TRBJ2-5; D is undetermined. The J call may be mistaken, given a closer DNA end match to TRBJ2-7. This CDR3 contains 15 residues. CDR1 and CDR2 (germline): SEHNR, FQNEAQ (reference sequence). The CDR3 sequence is CASSSLRGHFYEQYF. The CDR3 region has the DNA TGTGCCAGCAGCTCGCTTAGAGGCCACTTCTACGAGCAGTACTTC.

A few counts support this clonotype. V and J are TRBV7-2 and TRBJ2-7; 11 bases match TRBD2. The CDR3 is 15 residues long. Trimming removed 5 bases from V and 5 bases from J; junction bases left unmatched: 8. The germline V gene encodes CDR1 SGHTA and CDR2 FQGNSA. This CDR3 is CASSPQLAGADEQYF. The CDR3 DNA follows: TGTGCCAGCAGCCCCCAACTAGCGGGAGCCGACGAGCAGTACTTC.